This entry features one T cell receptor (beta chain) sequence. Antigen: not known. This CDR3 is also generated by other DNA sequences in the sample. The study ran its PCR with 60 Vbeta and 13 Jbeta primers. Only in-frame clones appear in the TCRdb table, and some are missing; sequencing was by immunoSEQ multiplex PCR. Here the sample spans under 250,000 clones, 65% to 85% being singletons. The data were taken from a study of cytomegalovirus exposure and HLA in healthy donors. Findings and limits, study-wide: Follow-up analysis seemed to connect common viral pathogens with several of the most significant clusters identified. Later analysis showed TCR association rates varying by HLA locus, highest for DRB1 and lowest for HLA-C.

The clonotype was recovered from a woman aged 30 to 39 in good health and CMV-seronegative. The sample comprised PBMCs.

CDR3 coding DNA: TGCAGCGTTGAGGACACTGCAACTAATGAAAAACTGTTTTTT. Protein product: CSVEDTATNEKLFF. The chain uses TRBV29-1 and TRBJ1-4; tentative D call: TRBD1 (5 bases). This CDR3 region has 14 residues. V gave up 3 bases and J gave up 0 bases, with 8 bases separating them. Germline V gene sequence: CDR1 SQVTM, CDR2 ANQGSEA. The whole variable domain, remainder taken from reference TRBV29-1 and TRBJ1-4, is SAVISQKPSRDICQRGTSLTIQCQVDSQVTMMFWYRQQPGQSLTLIATANQGSEATYESGFVIDKFPISRPNLTFSTLTVSNMSPEDSSIYLCSVEDTATNEKLFFGSGTQLSVL.